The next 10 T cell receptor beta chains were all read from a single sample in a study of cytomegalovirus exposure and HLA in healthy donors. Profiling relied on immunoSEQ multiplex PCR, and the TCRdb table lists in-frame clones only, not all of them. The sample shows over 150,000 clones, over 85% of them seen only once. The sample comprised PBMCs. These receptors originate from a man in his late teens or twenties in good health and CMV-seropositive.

CDR3 sequence reads: CASSGGSFSGTDTQYF. CDR3 DNA: TGTGCCAGCAGCGGAGGTTCGTTTAGCGGCACAGATACGCAGTATTTT. The chain recombines TRBV9 with TRBJ2-3, with TRBD2 as a possible D gene (5 bases). Per germline, CDR1 SGDLS and CDR2 YYNGEE. Trimming removed 3 bases at V and 1 base at J, with 15 bases between. The CDR3 loop spans 16 amino acids.

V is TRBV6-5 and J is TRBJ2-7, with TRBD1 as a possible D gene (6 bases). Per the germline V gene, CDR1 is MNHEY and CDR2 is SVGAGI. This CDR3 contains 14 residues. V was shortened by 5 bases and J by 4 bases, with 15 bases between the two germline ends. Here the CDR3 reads CASSMGRGGYEQYF. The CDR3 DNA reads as TGTGCCAGCAGTATGGGCAGGGGTGGTTACGAGCAGTACTTC.

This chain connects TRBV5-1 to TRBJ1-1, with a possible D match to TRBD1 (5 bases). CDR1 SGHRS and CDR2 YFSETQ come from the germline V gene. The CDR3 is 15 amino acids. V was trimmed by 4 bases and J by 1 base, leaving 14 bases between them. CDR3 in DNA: TGCGCCAGCAGCCCGGAGGGGCACCGGAACACTGAAGCTTTCTTT. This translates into CASSPEGHRNTEAFF.

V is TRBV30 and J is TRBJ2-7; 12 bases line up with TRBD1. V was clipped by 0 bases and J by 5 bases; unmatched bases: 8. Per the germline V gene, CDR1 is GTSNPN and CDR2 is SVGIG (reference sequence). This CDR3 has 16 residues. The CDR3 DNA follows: TGTGCCTGGAGTGTAGGCGGGACAGGGGGCAGAAACGAGCAGTACTTC. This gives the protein CAWSVGGTGGRNEQYF.

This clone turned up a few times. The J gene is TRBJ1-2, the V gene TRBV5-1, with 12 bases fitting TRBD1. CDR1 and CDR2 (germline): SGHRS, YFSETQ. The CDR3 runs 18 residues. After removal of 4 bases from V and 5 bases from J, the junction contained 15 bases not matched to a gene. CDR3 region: CASSIPGLGQGAWYGYTF. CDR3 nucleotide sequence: TGCGCCAGCAGCATTCCTGGGTTGGGACAGGGGGCTTGGTATGGCTACACCTTC.

CDR3 in amino acids: CASSLAARGYNEQFF. The CDR3, as DNA: TGTGCCAGCAGTCTAGCGGCCCGAGGATACAATGAGCAGTTCTTC. The chain recombines TRBV19 with TRBJ2-1; 7 bases are a match to TRBD2. Germline V gives CDR1 LNHDA, CDR2 SQIVND (reference sequence). The CDR3 runs to 15 residues. V shed 9 bases and J 4 bases; nucleotides not matched to a gene: 12.

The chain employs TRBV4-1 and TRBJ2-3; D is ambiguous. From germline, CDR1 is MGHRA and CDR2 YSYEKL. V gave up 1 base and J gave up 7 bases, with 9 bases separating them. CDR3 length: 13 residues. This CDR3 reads CASSQVPANTQYF. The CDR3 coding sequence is TGCGCCAGCAGCCAAGTTCCAGCGAATACGCAGTATTTT.

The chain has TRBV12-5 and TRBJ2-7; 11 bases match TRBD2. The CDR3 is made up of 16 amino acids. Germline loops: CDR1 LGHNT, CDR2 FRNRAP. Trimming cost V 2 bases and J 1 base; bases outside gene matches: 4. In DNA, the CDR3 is TGTGCTAGTGGTTTGTCGACTAGCGGGACATCCTACGAGCAGTACTTC. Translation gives CASGLSTSGTSYEQYF.

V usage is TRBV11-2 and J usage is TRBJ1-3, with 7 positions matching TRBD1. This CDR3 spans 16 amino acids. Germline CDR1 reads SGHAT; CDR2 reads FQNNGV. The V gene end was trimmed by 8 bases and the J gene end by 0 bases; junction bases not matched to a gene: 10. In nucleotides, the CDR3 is TGTGCCAGCCAACCATTCCAGGGGGGCTCTGGAAACACCATATATTTT. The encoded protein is CASQPFQGGSGNTIYF.

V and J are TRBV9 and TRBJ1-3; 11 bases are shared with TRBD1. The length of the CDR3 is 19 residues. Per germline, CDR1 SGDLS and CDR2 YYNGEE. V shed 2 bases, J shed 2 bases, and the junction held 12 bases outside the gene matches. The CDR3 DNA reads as TGTGCCAGCAGCGTTCTACCGGGACAGGGGGTATTTCCTGGAAACACCATATATTTT. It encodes CASSVLPGQGVFPGNTIYF.